The TCR beta chain under discussion was sequenced for a study of T cells after yellow fever vaccination. Study results and limitations: One caveat is that FACS-sorted repertoires could contain abundant clonotypes contaminating from the bulk population. After the booster, 96% of CD4 and roughly nine tenths of CD8 primary-response clones were re-detected.

Production of TCR cDNA was by 5'RACE template switching, which also added a universal primer site and UMIs. TCRdb fed the 5' RACE reads into MiXCR, producing one record per CDR3 protein. The data show over 250,000 distinct CDR3 sequences, 4.1% seen once. CDR1 and CDR2 (germline): KGHDR, SFDVKD. The CDR3 is 16 residues long. V was clipped by 3 bases and J by 5 bases, with 18 bases between them. Turning to this clonotype: No antigen is known for it.

The material was PBMCs, obtained 5 days after the yellow fever booster vaccination. The chain has TRBV24-1 and TRBJ2-5; TRBD1 might be the D (5 bases). The sequence derives from a man aged 18-30 years who received the YFV17D yellow fever vaccine. CDR3 sequence: CATSDKRQTPRETQYF. CDR3 coding DNA: TGTGCCACCAGTGATAAACGACAGACGCCAAGGGAGACCCAGTACTTC.